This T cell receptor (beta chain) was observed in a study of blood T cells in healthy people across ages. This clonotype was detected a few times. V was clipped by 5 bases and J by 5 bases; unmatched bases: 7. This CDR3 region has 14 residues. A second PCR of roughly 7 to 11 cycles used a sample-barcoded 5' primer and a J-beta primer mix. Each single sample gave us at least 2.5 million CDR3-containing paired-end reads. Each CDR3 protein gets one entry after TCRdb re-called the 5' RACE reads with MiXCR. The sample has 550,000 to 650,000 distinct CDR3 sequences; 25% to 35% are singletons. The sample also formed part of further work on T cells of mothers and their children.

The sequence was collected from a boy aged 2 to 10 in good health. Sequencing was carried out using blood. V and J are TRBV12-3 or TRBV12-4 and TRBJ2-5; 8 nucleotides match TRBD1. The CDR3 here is CASSGQGGMETQYF. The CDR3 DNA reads TGTGCCAGCAGTGGACAGGGTGGTATGGAGACCCAGTACTTC.